This T cell receptor (beta chain) was profiled in a study of cytomegalovirus exposure and HLA in healthy donors (dated by TCRdb to 2016 to 2017). With respect to the entire study: According to a later analysis, one platform produced both the roughly 130 validation repertoires and the roughly 660 repertoires of the first cohort. The study aimed to test whether signatures of past pathogen exposure could be identified by cataloging public T cell receptors. In addition to the first cohort of 500 to 850 subjects, a separate validation cohort of approximately 120 different subjects was used. High-throughput TCR immunosequencing, statistical association of individual TCRs with disease status, and machine learning were combined to predict cytomegalovirus infection status.

This clone was detected only once. What antigen it recognizes has not been identified. No clone much larger than this one lies a single base away; base qualities are absent. General study outcomes and caveats: All 120 or so repertoires were used to score co-occurrence in the validation cohort in a later analysis, because that analysis had no HLA typing for the cohort. It was suggested by the authors that the approach could potentially be generalized to other disease states and immunological phenotypes. The classifier was reported to diagnose cytomegalovirus status with high specificity and sensitivity in both the original and validation cohorts. A few of the identified cytomegalovirus-associated TCR beta chains were confirmed in vitro to be specific for cytomegalovirus antigens. In the study, some 160 TCR beta chains were listed as associated with cytomegalovirus. Most TCR sequences were observed very rarely across donors, whereas some public TCRs were present in many individuals. A later analysis found that TCRs clustered in the first cohort also tended to co-occur in the 100 to 150 validation repertoires, with more than 90% of cluster scores above 0.

The library was obtained by the immunoSEQ multiplex PCR assay. The original pipeline was this. A statistical classification framework was developed to diagnose cytomegalovirus status using the catalog of TCR beta chain sequences. In TCRdb, the immuneACCESS table is reduced to in-frame sequences with V and J assigned. These tables do not hold every clone; where another copy was compared, an unresolved V gene accounts for under half, and the others remain unexplained. V and J calls plus clone size are reproduced from that table; the DNA served to infer D and trimming. The sample records approximately 200,000 clones, 81% of which are singletons. The ten largest clonotypes hold 0.95% to 1.5% of the sample. The donors were included in the validation cohort of 100 to 150 subjects, a group kept apart from the approximately 670-subject first cohort. The receptor's source is a woman aged 25 to 39 in good health and CMV-seronegative. The sample taken for sequencing was PBMCs.

In nucleotide form, the sequence is TGCGCCAGCAGCTTGGTCAGGTTCAGCACAGATACGCAGTATTTT. This sequence encodes CASSLVRFSTDTQYF. The chain is assembled from TRBV5-1 and TRBJ2-3; the D gene remains uncertain. The germline V gene provides CDR1 SGHRS and CDR2 YFSETQ. Including the terminal cysteine and phenylalanine, the CDR3 comprises 15 residues. The kept DNA is CDR3 alone, 45 bases in frame from the first base. V is shortened by 0 bases, J by 0 bases, and the region joining them spans 8 bases.